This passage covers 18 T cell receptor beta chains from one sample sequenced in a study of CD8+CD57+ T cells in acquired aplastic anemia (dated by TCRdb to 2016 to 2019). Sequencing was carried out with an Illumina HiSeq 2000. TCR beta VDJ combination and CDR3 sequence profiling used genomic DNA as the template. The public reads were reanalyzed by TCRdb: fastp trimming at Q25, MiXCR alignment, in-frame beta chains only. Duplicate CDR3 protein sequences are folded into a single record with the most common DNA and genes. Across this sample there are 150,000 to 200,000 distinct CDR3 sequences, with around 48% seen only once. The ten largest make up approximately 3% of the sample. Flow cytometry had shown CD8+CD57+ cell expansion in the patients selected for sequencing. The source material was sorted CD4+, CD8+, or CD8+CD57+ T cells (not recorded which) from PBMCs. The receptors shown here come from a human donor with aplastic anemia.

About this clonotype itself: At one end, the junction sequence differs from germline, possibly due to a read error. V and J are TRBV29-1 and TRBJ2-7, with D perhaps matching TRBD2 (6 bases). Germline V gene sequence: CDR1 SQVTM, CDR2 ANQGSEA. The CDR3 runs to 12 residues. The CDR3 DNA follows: TGCGGCGTTGAAGGGACTTCGTACGAGCAGTACTTC. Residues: CGVEGTSYEQYF.

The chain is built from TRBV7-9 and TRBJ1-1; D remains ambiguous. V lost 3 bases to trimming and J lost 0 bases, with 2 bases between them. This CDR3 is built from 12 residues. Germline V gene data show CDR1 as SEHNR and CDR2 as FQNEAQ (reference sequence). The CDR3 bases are TGTGCCAGCAGCTTCATGAACACTGAAGCTTTCTTT. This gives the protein CASSFMNTEAFF.

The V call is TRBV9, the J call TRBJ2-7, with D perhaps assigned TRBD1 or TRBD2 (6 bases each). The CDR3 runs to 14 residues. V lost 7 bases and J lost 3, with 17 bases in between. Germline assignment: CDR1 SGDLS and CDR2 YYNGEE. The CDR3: CASAEGGDGYEQYF. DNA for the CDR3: TGTGCCAGCGCCGAGGGGGGTGATGGCTACGAGCAGTACTTC.

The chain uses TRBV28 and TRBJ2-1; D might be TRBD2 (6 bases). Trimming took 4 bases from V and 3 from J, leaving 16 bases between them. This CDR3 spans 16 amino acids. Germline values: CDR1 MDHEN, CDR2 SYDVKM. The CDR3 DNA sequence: TGTGCCAGCAGTTCACCGACAGTGGACTACTACAATGAGCAGTTCTTC. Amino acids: CASSSPTVDYYNEQFF.

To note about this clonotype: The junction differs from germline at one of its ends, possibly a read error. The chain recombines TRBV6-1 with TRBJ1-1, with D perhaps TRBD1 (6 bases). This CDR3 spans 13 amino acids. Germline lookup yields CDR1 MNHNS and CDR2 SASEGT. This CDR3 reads CASRITGNAEAFF. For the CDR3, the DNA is TGTGCCAGCAGGATTACAGGGAACGCTGAAGCTTTCTTT.

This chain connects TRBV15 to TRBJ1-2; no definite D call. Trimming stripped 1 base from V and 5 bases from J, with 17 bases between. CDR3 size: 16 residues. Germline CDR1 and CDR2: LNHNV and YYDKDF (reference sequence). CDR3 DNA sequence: TGTGCCACCAGCAGAGTAGGCCTCGAGGTCGTTTATGGCTACACCTTC. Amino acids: CATSRVGLEVVYGYTF.

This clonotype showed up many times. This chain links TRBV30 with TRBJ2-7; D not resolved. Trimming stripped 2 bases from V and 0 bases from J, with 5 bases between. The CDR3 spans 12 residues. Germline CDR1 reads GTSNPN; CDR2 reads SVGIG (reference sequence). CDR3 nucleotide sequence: TGTGCCTGGAGTAGGATCTCCTACGAGCAGTACTTC. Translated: CAWSRISYEQYF.

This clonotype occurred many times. The chain's CDR3 is CSARRGVSTDTQYF. The CDR3 DNA reads as TGCAGTGCCCGGCGGGGTGTAAGCACAGATACGCAGTATTTT. The chain couples TRBV20-1 to TRBJ2-3; the D gene is possibly TRBD2 (6 bases). CDR1 is DFQATT and CDR2 is SNEGSKA in the germline V gene (reference sequence). With 6 bases removed from V and 0 bases from J, the gap between germline ends came to 13 bases. This CDR3 comprises 14 residues.

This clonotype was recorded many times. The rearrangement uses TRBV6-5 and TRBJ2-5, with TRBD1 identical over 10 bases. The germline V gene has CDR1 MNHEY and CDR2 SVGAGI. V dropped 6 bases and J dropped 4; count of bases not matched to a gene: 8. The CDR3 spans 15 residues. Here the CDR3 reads CASRPPGQGRETQYF. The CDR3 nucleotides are TGTGCCAGCAGGCCACCGGGACAGGGGAGAGAGACCCAGTACTTC.

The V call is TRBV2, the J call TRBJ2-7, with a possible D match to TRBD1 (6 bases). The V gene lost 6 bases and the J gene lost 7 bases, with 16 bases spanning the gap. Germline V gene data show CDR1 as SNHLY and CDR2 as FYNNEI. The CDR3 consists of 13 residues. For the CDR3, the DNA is TGTGCCAGCAGCTTATGGGGGCTGGAAGAGCAGTACTTC. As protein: CASSLWGLEEQYF.

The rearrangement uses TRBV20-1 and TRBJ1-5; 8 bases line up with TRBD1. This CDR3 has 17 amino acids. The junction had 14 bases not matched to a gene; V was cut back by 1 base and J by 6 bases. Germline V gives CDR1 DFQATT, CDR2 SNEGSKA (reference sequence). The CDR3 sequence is CSARANLQGASRQPQHF. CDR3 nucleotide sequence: TGCAGTGCTAGAGCGAACCTGCAGGGGGCGTCACGTCAGCCCCAGCATTTT.

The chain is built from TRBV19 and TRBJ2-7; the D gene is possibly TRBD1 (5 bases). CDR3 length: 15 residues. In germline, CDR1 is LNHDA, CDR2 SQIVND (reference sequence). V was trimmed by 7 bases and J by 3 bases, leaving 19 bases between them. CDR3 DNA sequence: TGTGCCAGTAACATGGCGGCAGGGCCAAACTACGAGCAGTACTTC. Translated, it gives CASNMAAGPNYEQYF.

The CDR3 DNA reads TGTGCCAGCAGTTTATGGAGCGGTCCGGGGCCCAATGAGCAGTTCTTC. As protein: CASSLWSGPGPNEQFF. The chain couples TRBV27 to TRBJ2-1; D might be TRBD1 or TRBD2, each matching 5 bases. The CDR3 totals 16 residues. In germline, CDR1 is MNHEY, CDR2 SMNVEV (reference sequence). Deletions cut 1 base from V and 6 bases from J, with 16 bases between.

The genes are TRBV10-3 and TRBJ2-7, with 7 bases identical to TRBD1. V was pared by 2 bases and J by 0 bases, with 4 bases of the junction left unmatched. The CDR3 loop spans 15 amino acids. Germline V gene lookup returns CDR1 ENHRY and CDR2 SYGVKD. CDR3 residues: CAISEEGDSSYEQYF. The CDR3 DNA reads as TGTGCCATCAGTGAGGAGGGGGACAGCTCCTACGAGCAGTACTTC.

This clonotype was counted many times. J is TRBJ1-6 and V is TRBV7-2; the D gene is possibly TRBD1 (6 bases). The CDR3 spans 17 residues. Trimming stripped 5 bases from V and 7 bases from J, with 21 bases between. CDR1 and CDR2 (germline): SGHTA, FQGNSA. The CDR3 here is CASSPQLRGSDNSPLHF. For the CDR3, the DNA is TGTGCCAGCAGCCCTCAACTCAGGGGATCGGACAATTCACCCCTCCACTTT.

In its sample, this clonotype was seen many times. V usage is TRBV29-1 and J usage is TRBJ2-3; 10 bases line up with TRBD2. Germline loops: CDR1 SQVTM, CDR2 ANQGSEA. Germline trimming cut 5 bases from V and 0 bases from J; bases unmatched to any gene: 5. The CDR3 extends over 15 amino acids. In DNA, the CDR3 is TGCAGCGTTACTAGCGGGGAGGATAGCACAGATACGCAGTATTTT. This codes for CSVTSGEDSTDTQYF.

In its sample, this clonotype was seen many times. Here the CDR3 reads CATSGPGDTQYF. CDR3 bases: TGTGCCACCAGCGGCCCAGGGGATACGCAGTATTTT. The rearrangement joins TRBV24-1 to TRBJ2-3; TRBD1 might be the D (5 bases). Germline-derived CDR1 and CDR2 are KGHDR and SFDVKD. The CDR3 consists of 12 residues. The germline V and J ends were trimmed by 7 bases and 6 bases, with 10 bases remaining between them.

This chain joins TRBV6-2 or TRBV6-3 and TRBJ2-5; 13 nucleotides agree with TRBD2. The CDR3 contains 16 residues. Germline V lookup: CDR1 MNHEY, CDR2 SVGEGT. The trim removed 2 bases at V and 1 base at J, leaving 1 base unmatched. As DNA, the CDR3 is TGTGCCAGCAGTTACGGGACTAGCGGGGTCCAAGAGACCCAGTACTTC. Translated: CASSYGTSGVQETQYF.